Below are 18 T cell receptor beta chains sequenced from a single sample in a study of blood T cell repertoires in COVID-19. Clones were read by immunoSEQ multiplex PCR, and TCRdb kept only the in-frame ones, dropping some. The table has about 250,000 clones, about four fifths seen once. The sample comprised peripheral blood. These TCRs come from an elderly man with acute or convalescent COVID-19.

The chain recombines TRBV12-3 or TRBV12-4 with TRBJ2-7; D possibly corresponds to TRBD2 (5 bases). CDR3 length: 13 residues. The V gene lost 3 bases and the J gene lost 0 bases, with 6 bases spanning the gap. The CDR3 DNA is TGTGCCAGCAGTTTGACTACCTCCTACGAGCAGTACTTC. Translation gives CASSLTTSYEQYF.

The chain carries TRBV14 and TRBJ1-1, with a tentative D call TRBD1 (5 bases). The CDR3 consists of 16 residues. CDR1 and CDR2 from the germline V gene are SGHDN and FVKESK. Trimming pared 0 bases from V and 5 bases from J, leaving 16 bases between. The CDR3 sequence is CASSQDWGEIGTEAFF. Written as DNA, the CDR3 is TGTGCCAGCAGCCAAGACTGGGGGGAGATTGGAACTGAAGCTTTCTTT.

J is TRBJ2-2 and V is TRBV7-9; 16 positions agree with TRBD2. Germline values: CDR1 SEHNR, CDR2 FQNEAQ (reference sequence). The CDR3 has 15 residues. Trimming removed 5 bases from V and 13 bases from J; junction bases left unmatched: 7. Written as DNA, the CDR3 is TGTGCCAGCAGCCTCGGGACTAGCGGGAGGGAAAGGCTGTTTTTT. It specifies CASSLGTSGRERLFF.

The V call is TRBV7-2, the J call TRBJ2-1; tentative D call: TRBD1 (5 bases). CDR1 and CDR2 from the germline V gene are SGHTA and FQGNSA. V was clipped by 5 bases and J by 0 bases, with 11 bases between them. This CDR3 comprises 15 residues. The CDR3 region has the DNA TGTGCCAGCAGCGAACAGGTCAGCTCCTACAATGAGCAGTTCTTC. As protein: CASSEQVSSYNEQFF.

Note on this clone: Its ends do not fully match the called genes, so a read error is possible. The chain uses TRBV28 and TRBJ2-4; D possibly corresponds to TRBD2 (7 bases). Germline lookup yields CDR1 MDHEN and CDR2 SYDVKM. The CDR3 loop spans 16 amino acids. CDR3 loop: CASSLNEGGPRNIQYF. In nucleotides, the CDR3 is TGTGCCAGTAGTTTAAATGAGGGGGGGCCACGAAACATTCAGTACTTC.

The gene calls are TRBV30 and TRBJ1-6, with TRBD1 matching over 9 bases. The CDR3 loop spans 12 amino acids. CDR1 and CDR2 from the germline V gene are GTSNPN and SVGIG (reference sequence). V shed 5 bases and J 8 bases; nucleotides not matched to a gene: 1. This chain's CDR3 is CAWDRGYSPLHF. As DNA, the CDR3 is TGTGCCTGGGACAGGGGGTATTCACCCCTCCACTTT.

This sequence joins TRBV28 and TRBJ1-3; TRBD1 matches 7 bases. The CDR3 spans 14 residues. Trimming cost V 10 bases and J 4 bases; bases outside gene matches: 10. The germline V gene encodes CDR1 MDHEN and CDR2 SYDVKM. CDR3 loop: CATSTGSRGNTIYF. Here the CDR3 DNA reads TGTGCCACCTCGACAGGGAGCAGGGGAAACACCATATATTTT.

As concerns this clone: Different DNA sequences within this sample yield the same CDR3. The chain recombines TRBV11-2 with TRBJ2-7, with 8 bases fitting TRBD1. V lost 2 bases to trimming and J lost 4 bases; unmatched junction nucleotides: 4. The germline CDR1 and CDR2 sequences are SGHAT and FQNNGV. The CDR3 totals 14 residues. The chain's CDR3 is CASSLLQGAYEQYF. The CDR3 DNA reads TGTGCCAGCAGCTTATTGCAGGGGGCGTACGAGCAGTACTTC.

V is TRBV3-1 (or the pseudogene TRBV3-2) and J is TRBJ2-2, with D possibly TRBD1 on 5 matching bases. The CDR3 contains 16 residues. Germline CDR1 and CDR2: LGHDT and YNNKEL (reference sequence). V dropped 3 bases and J dropped 5 bases, with 16 bases sitting between them. The CDR3 sequence is CASSHDWAGPTGELFF. CDR3 bases: TGTGCCAGCAGCCACGATTGGGCAGGGCCGACCGGGGAGCTGTTTTTT.

The chain uses TRBV6-6 and TRBJ2-2; 12 bases are a match to TRBD2. Trimming took 5 bases from V and 5 from J; bases not matched to a gene: 0. Germline loops: CDR1 MNHNY, CDR2 SVGAGI (reference sequence). This CDR3 has 14 amino acids. CDR3 nucleotide sequence: TGTGCCAGCAGTGGACTAGCGGGGACCGGGGAGCTGTTTTTT. Amino acids: CASSGLAGTGELFF.

This sequence joins TRBV4-2 and TRBJ2-3, with D unresolved. Germline V gene sequence: CDR1 LGHNA, CDR2 YNFKEQ. The V gene lost 0 bases and the J gene lost 2 bases, with 9 bases spanning the gap. This CDR3 is 15 amino acids long. CDR3 region: CASSQDPQDTDTQYF. In nucleotides, the CDR3 is TGTGCCAGCAGCCAAGATCCTCAGGACACAGATACGCAGTATTTT.

This chain joins TRBV7-9 and TRBJ1-5; 8 bases agree with TRBD1. Trimming took 1 base from V and 1 from J; bases not matched to a gene: 0. Germline CDR1 SEHNR, CDR2 FQNEAQ (reference sequence). The CDR3 is made up of 15 amino acids. In nucleotides, the CDR3 is TGTGCCAGCAGCTTAGGACAGGGGAGCAATCAGCCCCAGCATTTT. Its translation is CASSLGQGSNQPQHF.

J is TRBJ1-2 and V is TRBV9; D is undetermined. The CDR3 sequence is 15 residues long. V lost 4 bases and J lost 4, with 17 bases in between. Germline V gives CDR1 SGDLS, CDR2 YYNGEE. CDR3 sequence (DNA): TGTGCCAGCAGCCCGAGTTCGAGGGAAGGCTATGGCTACACCTTC. Translated, it gives CASSPSSREGYGYTF.

This clone was recorded only once. The gene calls are TRBV27 and TRBJ2-6; D is ambiguous. This CDR3 comprises 16 residues. Trimming took off 3 bases at V and 0 bases at J, with 9 bases between the two ends. Germline V lookup: CDR1 MNHEY, CDR2 SMNVEV (reference sequence). The DNA for the CDR3 is TGTGCCAGCAGTTTCCGATACAGCTCTGGGGCCAACGTCCTGACTTTC. Translated: CASSFRYSSGANVLTF.

This clone was seen a few times. This chain uses TRBV3-1 (or the pseudogene TRBV3-2) with TRBJ1-1, with D tentatively TRBD1 (5 bases). The CDR3 is 16 amino acids. Germline CDR1 LGHDT, CDR2 YNNKEL (reference sequence). Trimming pared 2 bases from V and 0 bases from J, leaving 13 bases between. For the CDR3, the DNA is TGTGCCAGCAGCCAAATAAGCGGGGGGATGAACACTGAAGCTTTCTTT. This gives the protein CASSQISGGMNTEAFF.

This chain links TRBV6-2 or TRBV6-3 with TRBJ2-7, with 7 bases identical to TRBD1. The germline CDR1 and CDR2 sequences are MNHEY and SVGEGT. Trimming removed 2 bases from V and 2 bases from J; junction bases left unmatched: 0. This CDR3 contains 13 residues. The CDR3 loop reads CASSYDRAYEQYF. CDR3 coding DNA: TGTGCCAGCAGTTACGACAGGGCCTACGAGCAGTACTTC.

The rearrangement links TRBV19 to TRBJ1-5; 8 nucleotides line up with TRBD1. The CDR3 is 15 amino acids. Trimming took 5 bases from V and 4 from J; bases not matched to a gene: 7. The germline V gene has CDR1 LNHDA and CDR2 SQIVND (reference sequence). CDR3 residues: CASSGDRRRNQPQHF. The CDR3, as DNA: TGTGCCAGTAGTGGGGACAGGAGGAGGAATCAGCCCCAGCATTTT.

The rearrangement links TRBV6-6 to TRBJ1-3, with a weak D call TRBD1 (5 bases). V lost 8 bases and J 4 bases, leaving 15 bases between the germline ends. In germline, CDR1 is MNHNY, CDR2 SVGAGI (reference sequence). The CDR3 has 14 amino acids. CDR3 in amino acids: CASERGLEGNTIYF. CDR3 nucleotides: TGTGCCAGCGAGCGGGGACTAGAAGGAAACACCATATATTTT.